This record concerns one T cell receptor (beta chain) sequence. It has no known antigen specificity. Per-nucleotide qualities are absent, and no much larger clonotype sits a single base away. This sample was taken from a study of blood T cell repertoires in COVID-19 (dated by TCRdb to about 2020). In the study overall: Samples covering the acute and convalescent phases of COVID-19 were provided by collaborators in the United States, Italy and Spain. The prospective study material was composed of cDNA or gDNA derived from T cells, B-cell-depleted T cells, or PBMCs. Subjects who had been exposed to COVID-19, were actively infected with it, or had recovered from it provided the deeply sampled blood TCRbeta repertoires that made up the dataset. A freely available public database, intended as a resource for researchers studying the immune response to SARS-CoV-2, is where the repertoires were released. Samples came from the ongoing ImmuneRACE study (first 160 participants) plus 1,254 subjects from 6 global collaborators. A de-identified subject ID, COVID-19 status, age in years and sex were almost always included in the sample metadata. Where available, HLA class I and class II types were taken from metadata supplied by the sample provider and were not determined by assay-based typing. General conclusions and limits of the study: How much clinical and demographic metadata was included differed by source and by participant, and the metadata was provided uncurated.

TCRbeta CDR3 regions were amplified from genomic DNA using the immunoSEQ Assay, a bias-controlled multiplex PCR. The source study handled its data this way. The number of nucleated cells in each sample was estimated by amplification of reference gene primers within the assay. Sequence reads were collapsed and filtered to measure the absolute abundance of every unique TCRbeta CDR3 rearrangement. For each sample, productive Simpson clonality was calculated by taking the square root of Simpson's diversity index across productive rearrangements. TCRdb holds this immuneACCESS table with in-frame rearrangements only. Some clones are missing; in checked studies, unresolved V genes explain under half, and the rest has no known cause. That table gives V, J and clone size, and the DNA gave D and trimming. The sample table shows about 24,000 clones, and roughly nine tenths are seen once. About 25% of the sample comes from the top ten.

In Seattle, one collaborating source enrolled patients while the infection was active and tracked those patients longitudinally over the course of disease. The collaborating institutions used their own protocols to collect whole blood in K2EDTA tubes. For TCRbeta analysis, collaborator samples were shipped as frozen whole blood, as isolated PBMCs, or as DNA extracted from either sample type. The CDR3 spans 14 residues, from the cysteine through the phenylalanine. The retained sequence is limited to the CDR3, 42 bases, with the frame set at the first base. The germline V gene (reference sequence) yields MNHEY for CDR1 and SMNVEV for CDR2. V gives up 5 bases and J gives up 0 bases, and the segment between their germline ends measures 11 bases.

This clonotype was sampled from a man between 65 and 80 years old with COVID-19, enrolled during active disease. The chain is encoded by TRBV27 joined to TRBJ2-7; the D segment cannot be called with confidence. Sequencing used peripheral blood. The CDR3 region reads CASSPLGRSYEQYF. The DNA reads TGTGCCAGCAGTCCTCTGGGCCGCTCCTACGAGCAGTACTTC.